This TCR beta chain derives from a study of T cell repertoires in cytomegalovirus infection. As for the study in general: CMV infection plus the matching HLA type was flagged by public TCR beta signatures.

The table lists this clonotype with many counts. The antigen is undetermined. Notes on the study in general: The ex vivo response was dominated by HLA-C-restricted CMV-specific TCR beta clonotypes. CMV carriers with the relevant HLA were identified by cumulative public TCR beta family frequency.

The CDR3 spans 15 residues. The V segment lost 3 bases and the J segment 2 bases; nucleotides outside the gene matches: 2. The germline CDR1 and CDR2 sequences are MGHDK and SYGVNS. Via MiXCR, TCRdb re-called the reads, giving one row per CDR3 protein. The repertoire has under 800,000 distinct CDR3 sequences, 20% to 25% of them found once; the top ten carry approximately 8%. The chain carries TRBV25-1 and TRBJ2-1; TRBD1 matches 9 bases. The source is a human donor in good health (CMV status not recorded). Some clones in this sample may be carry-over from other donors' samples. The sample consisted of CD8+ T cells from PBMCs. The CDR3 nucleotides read TGTGCCAGCAGTGAGCGGACAGGGGCCTACAATGAGCAGTTCTTC. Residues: CASSERTGAYNEQFF.